This is a list of T cell receptor beta chains from one sample in a study of T cell responses to AZD1222 COVID-19 vaccine. Profiling relied on immunoSEQ multiplex PCR, and the TCRdb table lists in-frame clones only, not all of them. In the table there are roughly 93,000 clones, roughly 90% of which are singletons. The source was peripheral blood, collected on day 0 of AZD1222 vaccination. These receptors all stem from an adult in good health. The CDR3 runs from the conserved cysteine through the conserved F or W. Each record gives: V gene, clone size, CDR3 protein. Expanded clones get a size class; other rows say once, few or many, or leave the size out.

TRBV2,once,CASSVGQDFSYEQYF
TRBV24-1,.,CATSDVNGQVGELFF
TRBV18,.,CASSPGLQGWTEAFF
TRBV9,.,CASSPRGVAGGGQVNEQFF
TRBV7-9,few,CASSSWAAGDSYGYTF
TRBV9,.,CASSVALSSGRAGETQYF
TRBV19,.,CASGRGIDTQYF
TRBV18,.,CASSVLVWDRTPNTEAFF
TRBV6-5,.,CASSYGAGIYTEAFF
TRBV4-2,.,CASSQDMDGANTGELFF
TRBV30,.,CAWSVIVHGSPLHF
TRBV28,.,CASSFAGFTDTQYF
TRBV30,.,CAWSTGPYVNQPQHF
TRBV6-5,.,CASSYSDRGYEQYF
TRBV4-3,.,CASSQDRGLAVYEQYF
TRBV5-1,.,CASSWGQGRNTGELFF
TRBV7-2,.,CASSLASGIGYTF
TRBV6-6,.,CACQGQGARGIYF
TRBV7-3,.,CASRFPGQGAGELFF
TRBV13,.,CASSLRDPPVHNEQFF
TRBV18,.,CASSPFGTGDYEQYF
TRBV7-2,.,CASSLVFGQTYEQYF
TRBV9,.,CASSTTGGTNEKLFF
TRBV6-6,.,CASIGTGAEQYF
TRBV19,once,CASSTGRRSSEQFF
TRBV6-5,.,CASSIVSLGSEPQHF
TRBV6-5,once,CASSYTPGRLYGYTF
TRBV30,.,CAWSVGYADTQYF
TRBV7-9,.,CASSQPNGAWNEQFF
TRBV7-2,once,CASSLAGTSYAFSTDTQYF
TRBV9,.,CASSGLGKAQETQYF
TRBV11-2,.,CASSLGGLGADTQYF
TRBV2,.,CASSGRAPFF
TRBV5-1,.,CASSFAGAGDGYTF
TRBV9,.,CASSVGLPVSYNEQFF
TRBV28,.,CASSRTRHLLAGVNEQFF
TRBV6-1,.,CASSEAPGQTEAFF
TRBV2,.,CASRTLAGGGETQYF
TRBV30,.,CAWSVVGLAGNEQFF
TRBV5-1,.,CASSFTSGSTSEQYF
TRBV24-1,few,CATSDEWKYEQYF
TRBV9,.,CASSQRTGVVADTQYF
TRBV5-1,.,CASSFPGGVQETQYF
TRBV18,.,CASSPATGGSGNTIYF
TRBV5-1,.,CASSLDRGYGYTF
TRBV23-1,.,CASPGGGREKLFF
TRBV14,.,CASSQDFGGEAFF
TRBV20-1,once,CSASGTSGRTTDTQYF
TRBV6-4,.,CASSAVSNTGELFF
TRBV10-3,.,CAIRTAGSTDTQYF
TRBV29-1,.,CSDRDRGHNEQFF
TRBV7-2,.,CASSLTVAGVREQFF
TRBV6-5,.,CASSSGTLEETQYF
TRBV10-3,.,CAISEGLAGHQETQYF
TRBV7-6,.,CASSPSRGVAGNIQYF
TRBV28,few,CASSLFRGITDTQYF